This TCR beta chain originates from a study of blood T cells in healthy people across ages. Study-wide background: About one barcoded beta molecule per two T cells was the capture yield of template switching.

Germline assignment: CDR1 KGHSH and CDR2 LQKENI. The length of the CDR3 is 17 residues. Approximately 9.1 milliliters was the volume of peripheral blood drawn from each donor. Total RNA extraction produced at least 5.5 micrograms (per sample) for the study. A second PCR, run for about 7 to 11 cycles, used a sample-barcoded 5' primer plus a J-beta primer mix. Each cDNA molecule received a tag from a template-switch adaptor that had 12 random nucleotides. Via MiXCR, TCRdb re-called the 5' RACE reads, giving one row per CDR3 protein. The repertoire consists of 1.2 million to 1.5 million distinct CDR3 sequences, with approximately 60% occurring once and the leading ten covering 6.7%.

The rearrangement joins TRBV18 to TRBJ2-4, with D unclear. The DNA end lines up better with TRBJ2-7; the J call may be wrong. The TCR sequence derives from a man aged 18 to 29 in good health. The sample taken for sequencing was blood. The CDR3 is CASSPLSHESLHAEQYF. The CDR3 DNA is TGTGCCAGCTCACCATTATCCCACGAGAGTCTGCACGCCGAGCAGTACTTC.